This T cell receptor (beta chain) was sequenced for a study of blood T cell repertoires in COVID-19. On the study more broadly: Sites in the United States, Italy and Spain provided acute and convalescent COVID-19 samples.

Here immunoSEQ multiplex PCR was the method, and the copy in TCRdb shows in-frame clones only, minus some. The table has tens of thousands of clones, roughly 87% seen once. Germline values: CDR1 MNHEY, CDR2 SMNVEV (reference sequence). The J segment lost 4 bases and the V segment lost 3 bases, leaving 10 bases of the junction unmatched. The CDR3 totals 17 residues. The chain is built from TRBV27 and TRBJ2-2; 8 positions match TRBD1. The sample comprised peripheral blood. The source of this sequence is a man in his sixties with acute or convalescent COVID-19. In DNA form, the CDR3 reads TGTGCCAGCAGTTTTAGGCAGGGGGCGCGGGGCACCGGGGAGCTGTTTTTT. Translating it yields CASSFRQGARGTGELFF.